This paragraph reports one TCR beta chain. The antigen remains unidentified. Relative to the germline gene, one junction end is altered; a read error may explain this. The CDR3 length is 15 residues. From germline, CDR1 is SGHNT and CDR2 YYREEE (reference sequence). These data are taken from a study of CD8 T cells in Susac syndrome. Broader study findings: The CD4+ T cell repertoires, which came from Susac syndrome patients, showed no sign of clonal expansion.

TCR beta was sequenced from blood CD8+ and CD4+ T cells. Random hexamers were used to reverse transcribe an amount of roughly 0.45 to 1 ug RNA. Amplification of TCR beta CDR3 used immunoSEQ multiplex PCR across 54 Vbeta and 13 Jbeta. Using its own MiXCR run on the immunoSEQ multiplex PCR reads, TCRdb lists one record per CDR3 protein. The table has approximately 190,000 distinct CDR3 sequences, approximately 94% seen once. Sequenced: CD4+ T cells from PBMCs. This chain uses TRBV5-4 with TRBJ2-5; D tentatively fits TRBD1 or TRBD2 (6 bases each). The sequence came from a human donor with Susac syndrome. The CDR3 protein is CASSLDPGAEETQYF. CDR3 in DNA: TGTGCCAGCAGTTTGGACCCGGGGGCTGAAGAGACCCAGTACTTC.